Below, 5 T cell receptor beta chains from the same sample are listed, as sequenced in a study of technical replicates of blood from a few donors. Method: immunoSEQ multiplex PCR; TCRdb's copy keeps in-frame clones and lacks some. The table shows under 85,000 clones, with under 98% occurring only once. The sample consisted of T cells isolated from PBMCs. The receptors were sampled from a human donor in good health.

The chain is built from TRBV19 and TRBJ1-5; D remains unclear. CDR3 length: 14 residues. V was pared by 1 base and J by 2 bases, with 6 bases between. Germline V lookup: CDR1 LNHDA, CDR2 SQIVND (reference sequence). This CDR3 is CASSIVRGNQPQHF. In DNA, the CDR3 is TGTGCCAGTAGTATAGTGAGGGGCAATCAGCCCCAGCATTTT.

The DNA of the CDR3 is TGTGCCAGTAGTATAGGAACAGCAACTAATGAAAAACTGTTTTTT. Protein: CASSIGTATNEKLFF. The genes are TRBV19 and TRBJ1-4; unclear D gene. With 1 base removed from V and 0 bases from J, the gap between germline ends came to 6 bases. There are 15 residues in the CDR3. Germline loops: CDR1 LNHDA, CDR2 SQIVND (reference sequence).

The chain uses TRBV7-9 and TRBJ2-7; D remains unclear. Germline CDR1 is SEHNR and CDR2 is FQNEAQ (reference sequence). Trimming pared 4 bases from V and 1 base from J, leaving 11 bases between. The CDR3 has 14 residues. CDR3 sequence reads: CASSSPTHSYEQYF. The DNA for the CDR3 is TGTGCCAGCAGCTCTCCGACACATTCCTACGAGCAGTACTTC.

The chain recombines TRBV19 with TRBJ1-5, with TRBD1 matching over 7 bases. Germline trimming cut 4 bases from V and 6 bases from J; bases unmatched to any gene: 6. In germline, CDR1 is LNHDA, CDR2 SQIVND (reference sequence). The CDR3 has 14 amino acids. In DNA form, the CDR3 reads TGTGCCAGTAGTACCAAGACAGGGAGTCAGCCCCAGCATTTT. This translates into CASSTKTGSQPQHF.

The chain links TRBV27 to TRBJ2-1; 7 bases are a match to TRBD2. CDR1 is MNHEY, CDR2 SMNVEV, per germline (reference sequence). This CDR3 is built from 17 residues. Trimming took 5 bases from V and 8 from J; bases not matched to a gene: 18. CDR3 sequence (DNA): TGTGCCAGCAGTCCAACCCAGGGACTACCCCGCTCCGATGAGCAGTTCTTC. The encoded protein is CASSPTQGLPRSDEQFF.